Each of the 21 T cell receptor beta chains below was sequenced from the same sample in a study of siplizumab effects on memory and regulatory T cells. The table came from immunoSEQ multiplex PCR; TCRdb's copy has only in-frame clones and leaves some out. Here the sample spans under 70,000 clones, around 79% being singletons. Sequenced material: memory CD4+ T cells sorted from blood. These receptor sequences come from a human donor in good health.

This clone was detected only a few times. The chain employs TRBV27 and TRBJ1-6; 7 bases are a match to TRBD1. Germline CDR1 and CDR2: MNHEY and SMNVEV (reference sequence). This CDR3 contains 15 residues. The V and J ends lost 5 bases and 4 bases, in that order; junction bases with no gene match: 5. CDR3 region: CASSPGGQYNSPLHF. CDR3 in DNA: TGTGCCAGCAGTCCCGGGGGACAGTATAATTCACCCCTCCACTTT.

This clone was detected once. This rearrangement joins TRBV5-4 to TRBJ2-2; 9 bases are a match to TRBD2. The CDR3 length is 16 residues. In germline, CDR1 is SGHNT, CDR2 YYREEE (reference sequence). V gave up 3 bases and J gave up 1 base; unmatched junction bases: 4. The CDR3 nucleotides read TGTGCCAGCAGCTCGTCTAGCGGGGAGAACACCGGGGAGCTGTTTTTT. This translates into CASSSSSGENTGELFF. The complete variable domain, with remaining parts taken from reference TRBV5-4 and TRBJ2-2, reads ETGVTQSPTHLIKTRGQQVTLRCSSQSGHNTVSWYQQALGQGPQFIFQYYREEENGRGNFPPRFSGLQFPNYSSELNVNALELDDSALYLCASSSSSGENTGELFFGEGSRLTVL.

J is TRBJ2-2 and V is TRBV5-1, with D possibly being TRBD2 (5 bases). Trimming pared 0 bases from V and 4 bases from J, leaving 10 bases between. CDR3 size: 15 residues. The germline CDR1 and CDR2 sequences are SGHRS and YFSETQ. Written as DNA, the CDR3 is TGCGCCAGCAGCTTGGGACTACCAAGCACCGGGGAGCTGTTTTTT. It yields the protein CASSLGLPSTGELFF.

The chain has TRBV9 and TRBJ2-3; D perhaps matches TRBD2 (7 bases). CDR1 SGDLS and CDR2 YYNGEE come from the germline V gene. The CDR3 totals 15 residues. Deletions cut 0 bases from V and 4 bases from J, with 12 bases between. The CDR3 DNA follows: TGTGCCAGCAGCGTAGATCAGGGGAGGGCAGATACGCAGTATTTT. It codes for CASSVDQGRADTQYF.

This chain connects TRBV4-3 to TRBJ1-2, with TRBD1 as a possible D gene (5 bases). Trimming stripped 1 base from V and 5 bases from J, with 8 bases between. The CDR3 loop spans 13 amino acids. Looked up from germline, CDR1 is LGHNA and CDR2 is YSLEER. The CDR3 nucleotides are TGCGCCAGCAGCCAAGGGGGCGGGTATGGCTACACCTTC. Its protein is CASSQGGGYGYTF.

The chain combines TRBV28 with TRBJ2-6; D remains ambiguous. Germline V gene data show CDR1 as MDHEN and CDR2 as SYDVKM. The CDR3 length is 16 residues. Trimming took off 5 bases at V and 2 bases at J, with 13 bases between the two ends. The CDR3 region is CASSLPLGAGANVLTF. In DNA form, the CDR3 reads TGTGCCAGCAGTCTCCCCTTGGGCGCTGGGGCCAACGTCCTGACTTTC. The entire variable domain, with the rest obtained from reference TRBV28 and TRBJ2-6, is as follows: DVKVTQSSRYLVKRTGEKVFLECVQDMDHENMFWYRQDPGLGLRLIYFSYDVKMKEKGDIPEGYSVSREKKERFSLILESASTNQTSMYLCASSLPLGAGANVLTFGAGSRLTVL.

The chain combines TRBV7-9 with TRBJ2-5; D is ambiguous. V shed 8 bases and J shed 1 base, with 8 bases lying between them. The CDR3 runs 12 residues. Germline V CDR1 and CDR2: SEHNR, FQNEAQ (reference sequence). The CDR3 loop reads CASEAFQETQYF. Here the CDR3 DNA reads TGTGCCAGCGAGGCATTCCAAGAGACCCAGTACTTC.

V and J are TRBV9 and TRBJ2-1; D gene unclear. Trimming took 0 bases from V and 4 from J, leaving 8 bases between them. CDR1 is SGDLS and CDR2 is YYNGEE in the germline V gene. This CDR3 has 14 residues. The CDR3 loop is CASSVDSRYNEQFF. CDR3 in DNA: TGTGCCAGCAGCGTAGACAGCAGATACAATGAGCAGTTCTTC.

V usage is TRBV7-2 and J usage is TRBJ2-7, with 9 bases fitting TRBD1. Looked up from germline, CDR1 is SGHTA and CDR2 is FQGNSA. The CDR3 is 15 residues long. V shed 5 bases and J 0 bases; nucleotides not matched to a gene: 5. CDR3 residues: CASSLDRGSSYEQYF. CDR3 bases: TGTGCCAGCAGCCTCGACAGGGGGAGCTCCTACGAGCAGTACTTC.

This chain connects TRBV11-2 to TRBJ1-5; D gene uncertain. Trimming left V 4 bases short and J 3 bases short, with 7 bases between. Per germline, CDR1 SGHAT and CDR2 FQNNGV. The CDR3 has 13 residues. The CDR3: CASSSTNNQPQHF. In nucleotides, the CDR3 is TGTGCCAGCAGCTCCACCAACAATCAGCCCCAGCATTTT. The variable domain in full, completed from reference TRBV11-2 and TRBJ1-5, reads EAGVAQSPRYKIIEKRQSVAFWCNPISGHATLYWYQQILGQGPKLLIQFQNNGVVDDSQLPKDRFSAERLKGVDSTLKIQPAKLEDSAVYLCASSSTNNQPQHFGDGTRLSIL.

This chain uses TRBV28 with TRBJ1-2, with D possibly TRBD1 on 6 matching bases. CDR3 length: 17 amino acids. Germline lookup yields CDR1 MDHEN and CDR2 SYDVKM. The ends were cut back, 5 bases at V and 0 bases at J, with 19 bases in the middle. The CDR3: CASSVPFFRDTNYGYTF. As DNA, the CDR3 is TGTGCCAGCAGTGTCCCGTTTTTCCGGGACACTAACTATGGCTACACCTTC.

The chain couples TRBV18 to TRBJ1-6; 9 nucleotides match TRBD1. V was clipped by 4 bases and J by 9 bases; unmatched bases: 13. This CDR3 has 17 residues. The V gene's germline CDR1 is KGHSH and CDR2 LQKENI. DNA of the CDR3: TGTGCCAGCTCACTTTCCAAACTACAGGGGGCGGGTTCACCCCTCCACTTT. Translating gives CASSLSKLQGAGSPLHF.

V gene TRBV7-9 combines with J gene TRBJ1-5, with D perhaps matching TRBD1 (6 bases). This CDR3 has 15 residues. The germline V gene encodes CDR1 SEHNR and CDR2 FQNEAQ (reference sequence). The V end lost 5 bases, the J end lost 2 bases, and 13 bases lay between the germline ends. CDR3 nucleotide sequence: TGTGCCAGCAGCCGAGGGGGGGCTGGCAATCAGCCCCAGCATTTT. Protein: CASSRGGAGNQPQHF. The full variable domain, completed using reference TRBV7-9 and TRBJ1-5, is DTGVSQNPRHKITKRGQNVTFRCDPISEHNRLYWYRQTLGQGPEFLTYFQNEAQLEKSRLLSDRFSAERPKGSFSTLEIQRTEQGDSAMYLCASSRGGAGNQPQHFGDGTRLSIL.

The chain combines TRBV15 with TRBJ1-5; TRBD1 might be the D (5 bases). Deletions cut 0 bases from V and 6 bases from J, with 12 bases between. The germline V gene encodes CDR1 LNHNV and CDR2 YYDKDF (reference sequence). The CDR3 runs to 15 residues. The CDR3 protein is CATSRDQGGPQPQHF. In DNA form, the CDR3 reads TGTGCCACCAGCAGAGATCAGGGAGGGCCTCAGCCCCAGCATTTT.

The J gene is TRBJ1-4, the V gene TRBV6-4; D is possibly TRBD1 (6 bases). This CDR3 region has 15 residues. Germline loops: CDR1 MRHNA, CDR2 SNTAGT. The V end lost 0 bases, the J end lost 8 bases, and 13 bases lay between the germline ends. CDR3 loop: CASSDSRGAREKLFF. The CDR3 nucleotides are TGTGCCAGCAGTGACTCGCGGGGGGCGCGCGAAAAACTGTTTTTT.

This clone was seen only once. The CDR3 DNA sequence: TGTGCCAGCAGCCTCGAGACATCCAGTTTCACAGATACGCAGTATTTT. Translated: CASSLETSSFTDTQYF. The chain recombines TRBV7-9 with TRBJ2-3; no clear D. CDR1 and CDR2 from the germline V gene are SEHNR and FQNEAQ (reference sequence). Trimming shortened V by 5 bases and J by 2 bases, and 17 bases separated the two germline ends. CDR3 length: 16 residues. Full variable domain (outside the CDR3, taken from reference TRBV7-9 and TRBJ2-3): DTGVSQNPRHKITKRGQNVTFRCDPISEHNRLYWYRQTLGQGPEFLTYFQNEAQLEKSRLLSDRFSAERPKGSFSTLEIQRTEQGDSAMYLCASSLETSSFTDTQYFGPGTRLTVL.

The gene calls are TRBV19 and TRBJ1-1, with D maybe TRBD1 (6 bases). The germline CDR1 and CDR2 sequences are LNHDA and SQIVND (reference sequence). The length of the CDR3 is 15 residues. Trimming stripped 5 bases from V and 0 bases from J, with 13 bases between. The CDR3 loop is CASSPRGAVNTEAFF. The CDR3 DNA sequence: TGTGCCAGTAGTCCCCGGGGGGCCGTGAACACTGAAGCTTTCTTT. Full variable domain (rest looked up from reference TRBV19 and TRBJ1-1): DGGITQSPKYLFRKEGQNVTLSCEQNLNHDAMYWYRQDPGQGLRLIYYSQIVNDFQKGDIAEGYSVSREKKESFPLTVTSAQKNPTAFYLCASSPRGAVNTEAFFGQGTRLTVV.

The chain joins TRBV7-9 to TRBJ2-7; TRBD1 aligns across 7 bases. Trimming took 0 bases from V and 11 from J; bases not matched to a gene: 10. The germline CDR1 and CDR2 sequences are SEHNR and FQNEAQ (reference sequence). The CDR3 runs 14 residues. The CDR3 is CASSLAHGQASKYF. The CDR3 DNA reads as TGTGCCAGCAGCTTAGCGCATGGACAGGCTTCCAAGTACTTC. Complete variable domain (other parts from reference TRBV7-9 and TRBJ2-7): DTGVSQNPRHKITKRGQNVTFRCDPISEHNRLYWYRQTLGQGPEFLTYFQNEAQLEKSRLLSDRFSAERPKGSFSTLEIQRTEQGDSAMYLCASSLAHGQASKYFGPGTRLTVT.

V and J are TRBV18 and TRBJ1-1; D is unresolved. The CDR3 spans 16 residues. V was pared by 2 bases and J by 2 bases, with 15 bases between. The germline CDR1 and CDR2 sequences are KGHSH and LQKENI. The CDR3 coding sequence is TGTGCCAGCTCACCAATCGCGAAGGCTCAAAACACTGAAGCTTTCTTT. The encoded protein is CASSPIAKAQNTEAFF.

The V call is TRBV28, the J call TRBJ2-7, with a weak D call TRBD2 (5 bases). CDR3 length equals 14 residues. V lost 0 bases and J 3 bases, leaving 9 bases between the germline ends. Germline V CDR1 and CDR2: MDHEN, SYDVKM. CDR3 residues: CASSLWAGGYEQYF. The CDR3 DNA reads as TGTGCCAGCAGTTTATGGGCAGGAGGCTACGAGCAGTACTTC.

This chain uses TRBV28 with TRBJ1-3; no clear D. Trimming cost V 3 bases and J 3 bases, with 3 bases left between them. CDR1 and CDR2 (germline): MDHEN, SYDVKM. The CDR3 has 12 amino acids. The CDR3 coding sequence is TGTGCCAGCAGTTTCCTTGGAAACACCATATATTTT. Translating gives CASSFLGNTIYF.